Listed below are T cell receptor beta chains from one sample, sequenced in a study of regulatory T cells in long-lasting Graves disease. From the multiplex PCR reads, TCRdb called clonotypes with MiXCR, one entry per CDR3 protein. The sample consists of approximately 440,000 distinct CDR3 sequences, about 20% of them appearing once. The input for sequencing was peripheral blood mononuclear cells (PBMCs), taken when the disease was refractory, from a patient treated with antithyroid drugs. Source of these receptors: a female donor with Graves disease. Each CDR3 is given with its conserved first and last residue. A D gene is named only where the DNA matches it firmly. The size field is filled for only some rows; it gives once, few, many or a size class.

>TRBV2|many|TRBD2|TRBJ2-7
CASRKTSGSSAEQYF
TGTGCCAGCAGGAAGACTAGCGGGAGCTCCGCCGAGCAGTACTTC
>TRBV24-1|.|.|TRBJ1-2
CATSDSLNYGYTF
TGTGCCACCAGTGATTCTCTTAACTATGGCTACACCTTC
>TRBV6-1|.|TRBD2|TRBJ2-2
CASRKTSGINTGELFF
TGTGCCAGCAGGAAGACTAGCGGGATAAACACCGGGGAGCTGTTTTTT
>TRBV7-9|.|.|TRBJ2-3
CASSPGLASTDTQYF
TGTGCCAGCAGCCCCGGACTTGCTAGCACAGATACGCAGTATTTT
>TRBV20-1|.|TRBD2|TRBJ2-7
CSASSTSGRSLDEQYF
TGCAGTGCTAGCTCGACTAGCGGGAGGTCTCTCGACGAGCAGTACTTC
>TRBV27|.|TRBD1|TRBJ2-2
CASRRQGLSGELFF
TGTGCCAGCAGAAGACAGGGTTTATCCGGGGAGCTGTTTTTT
>TRBV15|many|.|TRBJ1-1
CATYIGLPGAFF
TGTGCCACCTATATTGGGCTCCCTGGAGCTTTCTTT
>TRBV7-9|.|TRBD2|TRBJ2-7
CASSLTRTGTSGYYEQYF
TGTGCCAGCAGCTTAACCCGAACCGGGACTAGCGGGTACTACGAGCAGTACTTC
>TRBV20-1|.|.|TRBJ2-6
CSANSGFASGANVLTF
TGCAGTGCCAATTCAGGGTTTGCTTCTGGGGCCAACGTCCTGACTTTC
>TRBV6-1|many|.|TRBJ1-2
CASTQSSRSYTF
TGTGCCAGCACCCAATCATCCCGAAGCTACACCTTC
>TRBV6-2/TRBV6-3|few|.|TRBJ1-2
CASRIQGLYGYTF
TGTGCCAGCAGGATTCAGGGATTGTATGGCTACACCTTC
>TRBV20-1|few|.|TRBJ1-3
CSAPPLGGNTIYF
TGCAGTGCCCCACCCCTGGGGGGTAACACCATATATTTT
>TRBV28|many|.|TRBJ2-7
CASSLLYEQYF
TGTGCCAGCAGTTTATTGTACGAGCAGTACTTC
>TRBV19|few|.|TRBJ2-2
CASSTGVGHTGELFF
TGTGCCAGTAGTACGGGTGTAGGGCACACCGGGGAGCTGTTTTTT
>TRBV7-2|.|.|TRBJ2-7
CASRPAGAGYEQYF
TGTGCCAGCAGGCCGGCCGGGGCAGGGTACGAGCAGTACTTC
>TRBV10-3|many|.|TRBJ1-1
CAISESDTGRGNTEAFF
TGTGCCATCAGTGAGTCCGACACCGGGAGGGGGAACACTGAAGCTTTCTTT
>TRBV12-3/TRBV12-4|few|.|TRBJ2-7
CASSLYMGKGLGTNEQYF
TGTGCCAGCAGTTTATACATGGGAAAGGGACTGGGTACCAACGAGCAGTACTTC
>TRBV5-6|.|.|TRBJ1-4
CASSLYTGRANEKLFF
TGTGCCAGCAGCTTGTATACGGGGCGGGCTAATGAAAAACTGTTTTTT
>TRBV7-9|.|TRBD1|TRBJ2-1
CASSFRLGTGTGNEQFF
TGTGCCAGCAGCTTTCGGTTAGGGACAGGGACCGGCAATGAGCAGTTCTTC
>TRBV12-3/TRBV12-4|.|.|TRBJ2-1
CASRVRGSYNEQFF
TGTGCCAGCCGTGTGCGGGGCTCCTACAATGAGCAGTTCTTC
>TRBV15|few|TRBD1|TRBJ2-7
CATSRDLGKSRQGHYEQYF
TGTGCCACCAGCAGAGATCTTGGGAAATCCCGACAGGGCCACTACGAGCAGTACTTC
>TRBV7-2|many|.|TRBJ1-2
CASSQPSGPNYGYTF
TGTGCCAGCAGCCAACCCTCGGGGCCTAACTATGGCTACACCTTC
>TRBV11-2|many|.|TRBJ2-5
CASSLGLRDKETQYF
TGTGCCAGCAGCTTAGGACTGAGGGATAAAGAGACCCAGTACTTC
>TRBV5-1|few|TRBD1|TRBJ1-2
CASSRTGGWMDGYTF
TGCGCCAGCAGCCGGACAGGGGGCTGGATGGATGGCTACACCTTC
>TRBV18|many|.|TRBJ2-5
CASSRITDQETQYF
TGTGCCAGCTCCCGGATTACGGACCAAGAGACCCAGTACTTC
>TRBV5-1|few|.|TRBJ1-1
CASSRNGVNTEAFF
TGCGCCAGCAGCCGAAACGGAGTGAACACTGAAGCTTTCTTT
>TRBV7-9|few|.|TRBJ1-1
CASSPHTGNTEAFF
TGTGCCAGCAGCCCTCACACAGGGAACACTGAAGCTTTCTTT
>TRBV12-3/TRBV12-4|many|.|TRBJ1-1
CASTLGLSTEAFF
TGTGCCAGCACCCTTGGATTGTCCACTGAAGCTTTCTTT
>TRBV5-1|few|TRBD1|TRBJ1-2
CASSLQRGPGGYTF
TGCGCCAGCAGCTTGCAAAGGGGGCCCGGTGGCTACACCTTC
>TRBV7-2|.|.|TRBJ1-2
CASSSRWAGGDYGYTF
TGTGCCAGCAGCTCCCGATGGGCGGGGGGGGACTATGGCTACACCTTC
>TRBV5-1|.|TRBD2|TRBJ2-1
CASSLLGLATYNEQFF
TGCGCCAGCAGCTTGTTGGGACTAGCGACCTACAATGAGCAGTTCTTC
>TRBV7-2|few|.|TRBJ1-6
CASSRPGGLRNSPLHF
TGTGCCAGCAGCCGGCCTGGGGGGTTGAGGAATTCACCCCTCCACTTT
>TRBV2|many|.|TRBJ1-5
CASSVGTDQPQHF
TGTGCCAGCAGTGTAGGGACCGATCAGCCCCAGCATTTT
>TRBV24-1|few|.|TRBJ2-7
CATARGDPPYEQYF
TGTGCCACCGCACGGGGCGACCCTCCCTACGAGCAGTACTTC
>TRBV7-9|.|.|TRBJ2-7
CASSLVNNKQYF
TGTGCCAGCAGCTTGGTGAACAACAAGCAGTACTTC
>TRBV20-1|once|TRBD2|TRBJ2-3
CSAQLADSTDTQYF
TGCAGTGCTCAACTAGCGGACAGCACAGATACGCAGTATTTT
>TRBV29-1|many|TRBD1|TRBJ1-5
CSVGGRGDQPQHF
TGCAGCGTTGGGGGCAGGGGGGATCAGCCCCAGCATTTT